This T cell receptor (beta chain) was captured by sequencing in a study of T cell responses to AZD1222 COVID-19 vaccine. V was clipped by 6 bases and J by 9 bases; unmatched bases: 4. The CDR3 is made up of 13 amino acids. Profiling relied on immunoSEQ multiplex PCR, and the TCRdb table lists in-frame clones only, not all of them. Among 150,000 to 200,000 clones, 85% to 95% were seen once, and the ten largest hold just over 5%. This clonotype originated in an adult who received the AZD1222 COVID-19 vaccine. The chain carries TRBV12-3 or TRBV12-4 and TRBJ2-1, with 11 bases matching TRBD2. The sample in question was peripheral blood, obtained 28 days after the second AZD1222 dose. CDR3 residues: CASSTSGRSEQFF. CDR3 DNA: TGTGCCAGCAGCACTAGCGGGAGAAGTGAGCAGTTCTTC.